The clone carrying this TCR beta chain came up a few times. Antigen specificity is unknown. J was trimmed by 7 bases and V by 8 bases; bases with no gene match: 12. In germline, CDR1 is SGHVS, CDR2 FNYEAQ. CDR3 length equals 14 residues. TCRdb analysed the reads with MiXCR anew, one entry per CDR3 protein. The sample shows approximately 770,000 distinct CDR3 sequences, 25% to 35% of them seen only once. The data originate from a study of T cell repertoires in cytomegalovirus infection. The V call is TRBV7-6, the J call TRBJ2-7; 9 positions match TRBD1. The source material was cultured CD8+ T cells from PBMCs, sampled from culture after CMV antigen stimulation. The sequence derives from a human donor in good health (CMV status not recorded). Some clones in this sample may be carry-over from other donors' samples. The chain's CDR3 is CASQPGTGPFEQYF. The DNA for the CDR3 is TGTGCCAGCCAACCCGGGACAGGGCCCTTTGAGCAGTACTTC.